This T cell receptor beta chain stems from a study of radiation and T cells in renal cell carcinoma. Whole-study findings and limits: From baseline, blood top tumor clonotypes peaked at 2 weeks post-radiation.

Remarks on this clone: Its antigen is not known.

CDR1 and CDR2 (germline): SEHNR, FQNEAQ (reference sequence). The CDR3 consists of 14 residues. V dropped 5 bases and J dropped 4 bases, with 11 bases sitting between them. Time point meaning: blood 2 weeks post-SBRT. Treatment in this sample: 15 Gy SBRT to primary tumor, nephrectomy 4 weeks later. The protocol was immunoSEQ multiplex PCR, while the TCRdb copy is restricted to in-frame clones and leaves out a portion. The profile covers some 120,000 clones, with 81% appearing a single time and 5.8% taken by the ten largest. The TCR sequence derives from a middle-aged man with renal cell carcinoma. The starting material was blood, obtained from a patient whose treatment included radiotherapy and nephrectomy. J is TRBJ1-4 and V is TRBV7-9; weak D call: TRBD1 (5 bases). Here the CDR3 reads CASSLTGSNEKLFF. CDR3 DNA sequence: TGTGCCAGCAGCCTTACAGGCAGTAATGAAAAACTGTTTTTT.